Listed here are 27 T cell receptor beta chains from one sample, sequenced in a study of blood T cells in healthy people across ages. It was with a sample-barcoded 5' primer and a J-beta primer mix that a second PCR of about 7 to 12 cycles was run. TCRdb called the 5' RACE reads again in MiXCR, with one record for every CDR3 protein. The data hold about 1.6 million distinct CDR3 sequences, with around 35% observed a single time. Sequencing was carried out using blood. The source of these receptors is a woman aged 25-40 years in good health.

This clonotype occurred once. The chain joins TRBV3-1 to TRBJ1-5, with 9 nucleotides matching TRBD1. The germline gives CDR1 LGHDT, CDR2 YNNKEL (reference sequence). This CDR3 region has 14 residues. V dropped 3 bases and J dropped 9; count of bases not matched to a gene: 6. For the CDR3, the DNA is TGTGCCAGCAGCCAGGACAGGGGTAATAGGCCCCAGCATTTT. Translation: CASSQDRGNRPQHF.

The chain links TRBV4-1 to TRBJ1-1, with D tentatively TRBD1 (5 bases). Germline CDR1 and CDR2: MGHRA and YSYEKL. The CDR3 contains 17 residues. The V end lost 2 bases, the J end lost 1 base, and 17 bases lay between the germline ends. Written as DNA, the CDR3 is TGCGCCAGCAGCCAATCCAGGGATACGACAAGGAACACTGAAGCTTTCTTT. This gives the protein CASSQSRDTTRNTEAFF.

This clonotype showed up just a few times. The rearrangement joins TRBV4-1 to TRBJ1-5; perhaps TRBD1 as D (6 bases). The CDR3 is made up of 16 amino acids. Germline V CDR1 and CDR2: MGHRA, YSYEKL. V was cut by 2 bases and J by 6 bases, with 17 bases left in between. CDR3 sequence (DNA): TGCGCCAGCAGCCAAATTTTTTTGGGCAGGGGTCAGCCCCAGCATTTT. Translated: CASSQIFLGRGQPQHF.

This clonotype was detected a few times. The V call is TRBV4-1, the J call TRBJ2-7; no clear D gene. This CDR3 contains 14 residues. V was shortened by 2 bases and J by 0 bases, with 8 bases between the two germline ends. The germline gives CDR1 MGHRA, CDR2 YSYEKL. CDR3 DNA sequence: TGCGCCAGCAGCCAACCCAGGACCTCCTACGAGCAGTACTTC. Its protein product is CASSQPRTSYEQYF.

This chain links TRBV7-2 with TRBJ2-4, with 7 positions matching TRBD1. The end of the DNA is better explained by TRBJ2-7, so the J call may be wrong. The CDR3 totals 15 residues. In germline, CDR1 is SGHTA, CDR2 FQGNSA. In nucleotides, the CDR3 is TGTGCCAGCAGCTTAGGGGCAGGGGGTTACTACGAGCAGTACTTC. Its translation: CASSLGAGGYYEQYF.

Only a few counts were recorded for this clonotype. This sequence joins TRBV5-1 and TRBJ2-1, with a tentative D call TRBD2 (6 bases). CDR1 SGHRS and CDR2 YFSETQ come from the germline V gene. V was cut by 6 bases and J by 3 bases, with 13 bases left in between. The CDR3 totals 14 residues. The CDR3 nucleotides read TGCGCCAGCAACGGGGGTGGCATCTACAATGAGCAGTTCTTC. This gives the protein CASNGGGIYNEQFF.

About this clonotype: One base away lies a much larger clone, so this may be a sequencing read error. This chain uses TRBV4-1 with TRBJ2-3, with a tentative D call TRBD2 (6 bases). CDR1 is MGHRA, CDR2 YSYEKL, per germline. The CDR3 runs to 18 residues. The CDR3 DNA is TGCGCCAGCAGCCAAGATACGACGGGAGCTTTGAGCACAGGTACGCAGTATTTT. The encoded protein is CASSQDTTGALSTGTQYF.

DNA for the CDR3: TGTGCCAGCAGTTTTAGCACAGCGGGGTACAATGAGCAGTTCTTC. Protein sequence: CASSFSTAGYNEQFF. The V gene is TRBV28, the J gene TRBJ2-1; 7 nucleotides match TRBD2. This CDR3 contains 15 residues. Germline trimming cut 3 bases from V and 4 bases from J; bases unmatched to any gene: 6. Per germline, CDR1 MDHEN and CDR2 SYDVKM. Looking up the rest from reference TRBV28 and TRBJ2-1 gives the full variable domain: DVKVTQSSRYLVKRTGEKVFLECVQDMDHENMFWYRQDPGLGLRLIYFSYDVKMKEKGDIPEGYSVSREKKERFSLILESASTNQTSMYLCASSFSTAGYNEQFFGPGTRLTVL.

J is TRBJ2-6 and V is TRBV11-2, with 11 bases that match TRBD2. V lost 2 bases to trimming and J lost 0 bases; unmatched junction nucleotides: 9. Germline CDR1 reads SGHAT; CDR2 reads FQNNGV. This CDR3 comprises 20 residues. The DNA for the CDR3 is TGTGCCAGCAGCTTATCTAGCGGGGGGCCGAGAAGCTCTGGGGCCAACGTCCTGACTTTC. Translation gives CASSLSSGGPRSSGANVLTF.

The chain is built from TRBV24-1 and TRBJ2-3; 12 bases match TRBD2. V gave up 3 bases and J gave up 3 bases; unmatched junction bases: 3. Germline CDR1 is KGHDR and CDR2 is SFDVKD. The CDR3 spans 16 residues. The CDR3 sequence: CATSDLLAGGTDTQYF. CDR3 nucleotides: TGTGCCACCAGTGATCTACTAGCGGGAGGTACAGATACGCAGTATTTT.

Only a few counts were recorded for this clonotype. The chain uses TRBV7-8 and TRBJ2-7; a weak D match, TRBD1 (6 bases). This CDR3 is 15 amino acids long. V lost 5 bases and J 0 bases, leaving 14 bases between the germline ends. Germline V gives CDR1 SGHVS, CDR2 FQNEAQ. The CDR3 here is CASSPRTASSYEQYF. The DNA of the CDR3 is TGTGCCAGCAGCCCGAGGACAGCCAGCTCCTACGAGCAGTACTTC.

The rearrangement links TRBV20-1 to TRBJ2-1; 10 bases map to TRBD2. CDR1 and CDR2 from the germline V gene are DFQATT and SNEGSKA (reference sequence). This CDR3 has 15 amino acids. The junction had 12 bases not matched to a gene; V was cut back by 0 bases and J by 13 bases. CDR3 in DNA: TGCAGTGCTAGAGATCAGGCGCTAGCGGGAGACAAACAGTTCTTC. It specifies CSARDQALAGDKQFF.

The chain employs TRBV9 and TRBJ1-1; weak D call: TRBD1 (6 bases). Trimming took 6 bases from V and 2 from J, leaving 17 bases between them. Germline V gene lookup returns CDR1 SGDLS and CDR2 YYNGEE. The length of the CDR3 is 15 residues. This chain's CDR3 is CASNTGIGGNTEAFF. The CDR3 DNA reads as TGTGCCAGCAATACAGGGATAGGCGGCAACACTGAAGCTTTCTTT. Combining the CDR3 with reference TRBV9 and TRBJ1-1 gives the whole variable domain DSGVTQTPKHLITATGQRVTLRCSPRSGDLSVYWYQQSLDQGLQFLIQYYNGEERAKGNILERFSAQQFPDLHSELNLSSLELGDSALYFCASNTGIGGNTEAFFGQGTRLTVV.

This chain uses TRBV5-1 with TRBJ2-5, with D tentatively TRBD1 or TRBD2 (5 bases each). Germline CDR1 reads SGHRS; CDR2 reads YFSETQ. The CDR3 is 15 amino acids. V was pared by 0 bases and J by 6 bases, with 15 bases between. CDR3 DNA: TGCGCCAGCAGCTTGGTTCACGGGGCCTGGCAGACCCAGTACTTC. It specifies CASSLVHGAWQTQYF. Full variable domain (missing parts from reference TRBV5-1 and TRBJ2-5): KAGVTQTPRYLIKTRGQQVTLSCSPISGHRSVSWYQQTPGQGLQFLFEYFSETQRNKGNFPGRFSGRQFSNSRSEMNVSTLELGDSALYLCASSLVHGAWQTQYFGPGTRLLVL.

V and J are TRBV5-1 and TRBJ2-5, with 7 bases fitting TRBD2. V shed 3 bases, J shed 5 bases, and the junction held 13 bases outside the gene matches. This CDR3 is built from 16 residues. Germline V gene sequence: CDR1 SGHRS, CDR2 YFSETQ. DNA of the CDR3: TGCGCCAGCAGCTGGGGAAACGGGGGGTCCCTTGAGACCCAGTACTTC. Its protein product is CASSWGNGGSLETQYF.

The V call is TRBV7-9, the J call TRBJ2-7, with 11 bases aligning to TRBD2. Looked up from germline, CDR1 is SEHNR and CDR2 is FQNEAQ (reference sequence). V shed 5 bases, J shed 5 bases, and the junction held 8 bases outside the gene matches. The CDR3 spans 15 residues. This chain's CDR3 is CASSPIAGGLNEQYF. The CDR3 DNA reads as TGTGCCAGCAGCCCGATAGCGGGAGGGCTCAACGAGCAGTACTTC.

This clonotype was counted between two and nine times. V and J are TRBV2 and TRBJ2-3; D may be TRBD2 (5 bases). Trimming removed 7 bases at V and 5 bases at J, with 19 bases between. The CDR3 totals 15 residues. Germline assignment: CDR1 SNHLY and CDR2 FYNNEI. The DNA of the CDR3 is TGTGCCAGCAATCCGGGCCGCAACCGGGGAGATACGCAGTATTTT. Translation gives CASNPGRNRGDTQYF.

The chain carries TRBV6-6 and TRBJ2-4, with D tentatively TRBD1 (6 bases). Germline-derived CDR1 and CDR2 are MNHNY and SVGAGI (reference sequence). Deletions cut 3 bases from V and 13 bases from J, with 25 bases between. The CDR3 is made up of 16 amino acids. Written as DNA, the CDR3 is TGTGCCAGCAGTTATCGGGACACTAGATCCTCCTACGGGCAGTACTTC. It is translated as CASSYRDTRSSYGQYF.

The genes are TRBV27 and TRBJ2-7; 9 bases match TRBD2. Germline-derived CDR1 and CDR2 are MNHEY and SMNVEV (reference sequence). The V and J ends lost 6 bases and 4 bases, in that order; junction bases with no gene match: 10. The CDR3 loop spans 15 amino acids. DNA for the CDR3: TGTGCCAGCAGCCCGCGGGGGGGCTATCGATACGAGCAGTACTTC. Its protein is CASSPRGGYRYEQYF.

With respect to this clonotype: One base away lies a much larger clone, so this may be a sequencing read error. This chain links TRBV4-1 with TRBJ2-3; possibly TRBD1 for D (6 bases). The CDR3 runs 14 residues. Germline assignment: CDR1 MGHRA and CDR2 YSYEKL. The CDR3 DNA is TGCGCCAGCAGCCGGACAGCAAGCACAGGTACGCAGTATTTT. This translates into CASSRTASTGTQYF.

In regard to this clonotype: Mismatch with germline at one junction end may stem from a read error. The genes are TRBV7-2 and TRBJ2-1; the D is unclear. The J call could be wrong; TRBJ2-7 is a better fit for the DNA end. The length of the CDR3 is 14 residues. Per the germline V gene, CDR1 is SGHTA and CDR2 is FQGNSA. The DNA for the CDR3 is TGTGCCGGCAGCTCGATGTTAGTGGGGAACGAGCAGTACTTC. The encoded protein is CAGSSMLVGNEQYF.

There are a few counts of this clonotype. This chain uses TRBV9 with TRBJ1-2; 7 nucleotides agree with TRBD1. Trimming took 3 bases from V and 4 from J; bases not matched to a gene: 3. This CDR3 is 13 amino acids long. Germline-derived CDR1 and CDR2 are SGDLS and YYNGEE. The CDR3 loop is CASSGRQGYGYTF. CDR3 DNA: TGTGCCAGCAGCGGTAGACAGGGCTATGGCTACACCTTC.

The CDR3 bases are TGTGCCAGCAGCCCCCGTAGGACTAGCGGGACCATACTCTACGAGCAGTACTTC. It specifies CASSPRRTSGTILYEQYF. This chain joins TRBV13 and TRBJ2-7; 12 positions match TRBD2. V lost 5 bases, J lost 3 bases, and 14 bases stayed unmatched. This CDR3 is 18 amino acids long. Germline values: CDR1 PRHDT, CDR2 FYEKMQ (reference sequence).

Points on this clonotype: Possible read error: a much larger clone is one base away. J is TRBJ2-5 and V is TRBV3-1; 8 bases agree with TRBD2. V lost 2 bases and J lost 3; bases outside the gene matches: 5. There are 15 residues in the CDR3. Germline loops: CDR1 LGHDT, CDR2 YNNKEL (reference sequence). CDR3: CASSQPGGAEETQYF. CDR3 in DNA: TGTGCCAGCAGCCAACCCGGGGGGGCCGAAGAGACCCAGTACTTC.

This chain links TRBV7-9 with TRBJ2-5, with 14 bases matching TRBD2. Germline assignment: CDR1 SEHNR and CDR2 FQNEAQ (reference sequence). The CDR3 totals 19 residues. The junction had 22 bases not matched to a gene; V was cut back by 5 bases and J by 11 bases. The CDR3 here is CASSPNLGTSGGPPNEQYF. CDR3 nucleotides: TGTGCCAGCAGCCCAAACCTCGGGACTAGCGGGGGACCCCCCAATGAGCAGTACTTC.

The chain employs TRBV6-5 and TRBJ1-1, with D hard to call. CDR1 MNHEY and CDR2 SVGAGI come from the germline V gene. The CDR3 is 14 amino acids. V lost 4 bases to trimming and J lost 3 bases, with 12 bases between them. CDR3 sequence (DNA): TGTGCCAGCAGTTCGGGCCCGGGGTACACTGAAGCTTTCTTT. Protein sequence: CASSSGPGYTEAFF.

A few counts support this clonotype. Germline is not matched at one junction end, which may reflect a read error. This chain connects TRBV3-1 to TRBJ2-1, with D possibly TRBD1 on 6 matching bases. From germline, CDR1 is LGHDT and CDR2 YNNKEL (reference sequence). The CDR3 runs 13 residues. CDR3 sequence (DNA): TGTGCCAGCAGCTATACCTGGGACAACGAGCAGTTCTTC. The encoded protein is CASSYTWDNEQFF.